This is a list of T cell receptor beta chains from one sample in a study of cytomegalovirus exposure and HLA in healthy donors. Sequencing used immunoSEQ multiplex PCR; TCRdb keeps in-frame clones, though not all of them. In the table there are 200,000 or so clones, about four fifths of which are singletons. Sequencing was performed on PBMCs. The receptor set was obtained from a male donor in good health and CMV-seropositive. Both conserved end residues are part of each CDR3. The D gene is left open where the match is weak. Part of the rows lack a size; the others show once, few, many or a class for expanded clones.

clone_size	d_call	j_call	v_call	cdr3_nt	cdr3_aa
.	.	TRBJ1-5	TRBV27	TGTGCCAGCAGATGGGCAGCCTATAGCAATCAGCCCCAGCATTTT	CASRWAAYSNQPQHF
.	.	TRBJ2-7	TRBV9	TGTGCCAGCAGCGTAGGAGGAGGGGGCGGCCACGAGCAGTACTTC	CASSVGGGGGHEQYF
.	.	TRBJ2-5	TRBV28	TGTGCCAGCAGCGGGCAAGAGACCCAGTACTTC	CASSGQETQYF
.	TRBD2	TRBJ2-3	TRBV5-1	TGCGCCAGCAGCACGGACATAGCGGGCACCACAGATACGCAGTATTTT	CASSTDIAGTTDTQYF
once	TRBD1	TRBJ1-5	TRBV11-2	TGTGCCAGCAGCTTAGATTCGACAGGGGGCTTAAGACAGCCCCAGCATTTT	CASSLDSTGGLRQPQHF
.	TRBD1	TRBJ1-1	TRBV6-7	TGTGCCAGCACCAGACGTAGGGCAGGGGGGAGGAACACTGAAGCTTTCTTT	CASTRRRAGGRNTEAFF
few	.	TRBJ2-7	TRBV20-1	TGCAGTGCCAAGGAGGGGTACGAGCAGTACTTC	CSAKEGYEQYF
.	.	TRBJ1-1	TRBV16	TGTGCCAGCAGGGGAGAGGCCCTACTACTTACTGAAGCTTTCTTT	CASRGEALLLTEAFF
.	.	TRBJ2-5	TRBV28	TGTGCCAGCAGTTCCTTAGGGGCCAAGCAAGAGACCCAGTACTTC	CASSSLGAKQETQYF
.	.	TRBJ2-5	TRBV9	TGTGCCAGCAGCGTAGGGGGGGAAGAGACCCAGTACTTC	CASSVGGEETQYF
.	.	TRBJ2-7	TRBV29-1	TGCAGCGTTGGAGTATCCTACGAGCAGTACTTC	CSVGVSYEQYF
.	TRBD1	TRBJ2-1	TRBV29-1	TGCAGCGTTGGGGGACAGGGTTTCTTC	CSVGGQGFF
.	TRBD1	TRBJ1-3	TRBV5-5	TGTGCCAGCAGCGCGGGACAGGGAGCCGGAAACACCATATATTTT	CASSAGQGAGNTIYF
.	TRBD2	TRBJ2-7	TRBV4-2	TGTGCCAGCAGCCCGTTGGCGGGGGGGTTCGACGAGCAGTACTTC	CASSPLAGGFDEQYF
few	TRBD1	TRBJ2-6	TRBV5-1	TGCGCCAGCAGCTCCGGGACAGGGCCCTCTGGGGCCAACGTCCTGACTTTC	CASSSGTGPSGANVLTF
.	TRBD1	TRBJ2-7	TRBV7-8	TGTGCCAGCAGCTTGGATCAGCGACAGGGGACTGCCTACGAGCAGTACTTC	CASSLDQRQGTAYEQYF
.	.	TRBJ1-2	TRBV6-5	TGTGCCAGCAGTCAGGGACAACTTGGCTACACCTTC	CASSQGQLGYTF
.	TRBD1	TRBJ1-1	TRBV5-1	TGCGCCAGCAGCCTGGGACAGGGGATGACCACTGAAGCTTTCTTT	CASSLGQGMTTEAFF
.	.	TRBJ2-1	TRBV11-3	TGTGCCAGCAGCTTAGATTTCAGGGCCGAGCAGTTCTTC	CASSLDFRAEQFF
.	TRBD2	TRBJ2-3	TRBV6-5	TGTGCCAGCTCAGCGGGAGGGGAGAACACAGATACGCAGTATTTT	CASSAGGENTDTQYF
.	.	TRBJ1-3	TRBV5-8	TGTGCCAGCAGCCTACTTGGTCAGGGAAGGACAAACACCATATATTTT	CASSLLGQGRTNTIYF
.	TRBD1	TRBJ2-7	TRBV18	TGTGCCAGCTCACCCGGGACAGGTGCCTACGAGCAGTACTTC	CASSPGTGAYEQYF
.	.	TRBJ1-2	TRBV5-1	TGCGCCAGCAGCCCTGACAGACCCTATGGCTACACCTTC	CASSPDRPYGYTF
.	.	TRBJ1-1	TRBV23-1	TGCGCCAGCAGTCATCGGGACATGAACACTGAAGCTTTCTTT	CASSHRDMNTEAFF
.	TRBD2	TRBJ2-3	TRBV25-1	TGTGCCAGCCGAGCGGGGGGCCCTCAGGAGGCGCAGTATTTT	CASRAGGPQEAQYF
.	TRBD1	TRBJ1-5	TRBV6-5	TGTGCCAGTAGCGGGACAGTGGATCAGCCCCAGCATTTT	CASSGTVDQPQHF
.	.	TRBJ2-4	TRBV7-9	TGTGCAGCGAGCTCGTTGGCGGGGAAAAACATTCAGTACTTC	CAASSLAGKNIQYF
once	.	TRBJ1-5	TRBV5-6	TGTGCCAGCAGCCCCAAACAGGGTCGGGGGCCCCAGCATTTT	CASSPKQGRGPQHF
.	.	TRBJ2-1	TRBV28	TGTGCCAGCACCTCCATGGACATAAAGAACTACAATGAGCAGTTCTTC	CASTSMDIKNYNEQFF
once	.	TRBJ2-1	TRBV7-2	TGTGCCAGCAGCTTAGGGGGGCGTTACTACAATGAGCAGTTCTTC	CASSLGGRYYNEQFF
.	.	TRBJ1-5	TRBV28	TGTGCCAGCAGTCTGTATAATCAGCCCCAGCATTTT	CASSLYNQPQHF
.	TRBD1	TRBJ2-5	TRBV28	TGTGCCAGCAGTTGGGACAGGGTGGAACAAGAGACCCAGTACTTC	CASSWDRVEQETQYF
.	TRBD2	TRBJ2-5	TRBV27	TGTGCCAGCAGTTTAAGATTAGCGGGAGAAGTCGAACAGACCCAGTACTTC	CASSLRLAGEVEQTQYF
few	.	TRBJ2-5	TRBV5-6	TGTGCCAGCAGCGGCCGCTATAAGCGGGCCCAAGAGACCCAGTACTTC	CASSGRYKRAQETQYF
.	TRBD2	TRBJ2-7	TRBV4-1	TGCGCCAGCAGCCCTATTAGCGGGACCCTCTACGAGCAGTACTTC	CASSPISGTLYEQYF
.	TRBD2	TRBJ2-2	TRBV19	TGTGCCAGTACCGGGACTAGCACTTTCGGGGAGCTGTTTTTT	CASTGTSTFGELFF
.	.	TRBJ2-7	TRBV5-4	TGTGCCAGCAGCGCGCCATCAGGCTCCTACGAGCAGTACTTC	CASSAPSGSYEQYF
few	TRBD2	TRBJ2-7	TRBV27	TGTGCCAGCAGTTTTCGGGTTTTCGGGACTAGCGGGAGGATATCCTACGAGCAGTACTTC	CASSFRVFGTSGRISYEQYF
.	TRBD2	TRBJ2-7	TRBV30	TGTGCCTGGAGTGTGATCCAGGGAGGGGACGAGCAGTACTTC	CAWSVIQGGDEQYF
.	TRBD2	TRBJ2-7	TRBV27	TGTGCCAGCAGTCCGCGAGGACTAGCGGGATCGTTCGACGAGCAGTACTTC	CASSPRGLAGSFDEQYF
once	.	TRBJ2-7	TRBV9	TGTGCCAGCAGCCTGGGTAGCGCGTACGAGCAGTACTTC	CASSLGSAYEQYF
.	.	TRBJ1-2	TRBV30	TGTGCCTGGAGCGGAGACCCCAACTATGGCTACACCTTC	CAWSGDPNYGYTF
.	.	TRBJ1-1	TRBV2	TGTGCCAGCACCAGACGCGGCACCTACACTGAAGCTTTCTTT	CASTRRGTYTEAFF
.	TRBD1	TRBJ1-4	TRBV5-6	TGTGCCAGCAGCTGGACAAAACAGGGGCGCAATGAAAAACTGTTTTTT	CASSWTKQGRNEKLFF
.	TRBD1	TRBJ1-2	TRBV5-6	TGTGCCAGCAGCCGGGACAGGGATTTTTATGGCTACACCTTC	CASSRDRDFYGYTF
.	.	TRBJ1-1	TRBV27	TGTAAAAGTGGCAGGGGGAACACTGAAGCTTTCTTT	CKSGRGNTEAFF
.	TRBD2	TRBJ2-7	TRBV2	TGTGCCAGCAGTGAAAGTGGGACTACCTACGAGCAGTACTTC	CASSESGTTYEQYF
.	TRBD1	TRBJ1-6	TRBV9	TGTGCCAGCACGCTAGGACAGGGGAATTCACCCCTCCACTTT	CASTLGQGNSPLHF
.	TRBD1	TRBJ1-5	TRBV2	TGTGCCAGCAGTCGACAGGGCTTAGACAATCAGCCCCAGCATTTT	CASSRQGLDNQPQHF
.	.	TRBJ1-2	TRBV6-5	TGTGCCAGAGGGGGACCTAACTATGGCTACACCTTC	CARGGPNYGYTF
once	TRBD2	TRBJ2-2	TRBV7-2	TGTGCCAGCAGCTTATCACTAGCGGGAACCGGGGAGCTGTTTTTT	CASSLSLAGTGELFF
.	.	TRBJ2-6	TRBV28	TGTGCCAGCCAAAGGGTGGGGACACTCTCTGGGGCCAACGTCCTGACTTTC	CASQRVGTLSGANVLTF
.	TRBD1	TRBJ1-1	TRBV5-1	TGCGCCAGCAGCGCACAGGGGCCTCCAAACACTGAAGCTTTCTTT	CASSAQGPPNTEAFF
.	.	TRBJ1-5	TRBV5-1	TGCGCCAGCAGCTTGGTGGGGAGCCAGAATCAGCCCCAGCATTTT	CASSLVGSQNQPQHF
.	.	TRBJ1-1	TRBV19	TGTGCCAGTAGTATAATTCAGGGTCGAGCTTTCTTT	CASSIIQGRAFF